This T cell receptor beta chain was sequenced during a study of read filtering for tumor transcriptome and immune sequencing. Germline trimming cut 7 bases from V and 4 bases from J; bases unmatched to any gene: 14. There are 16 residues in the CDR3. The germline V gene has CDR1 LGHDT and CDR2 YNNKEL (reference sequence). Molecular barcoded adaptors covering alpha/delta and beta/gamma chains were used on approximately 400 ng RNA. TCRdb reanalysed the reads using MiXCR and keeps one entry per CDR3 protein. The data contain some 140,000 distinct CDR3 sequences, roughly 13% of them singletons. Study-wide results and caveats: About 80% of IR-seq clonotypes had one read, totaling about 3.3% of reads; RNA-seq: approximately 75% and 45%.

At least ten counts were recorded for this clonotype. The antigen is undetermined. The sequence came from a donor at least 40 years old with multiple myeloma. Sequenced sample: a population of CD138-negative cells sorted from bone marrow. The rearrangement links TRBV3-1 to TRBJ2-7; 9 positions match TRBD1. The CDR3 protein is CASTRGSTGGKYEQYF. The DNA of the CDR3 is TGTGCCAGCACCCGGGGCTCGACAGGGGGTAAATACGAGCAGTACTTC.